What follows are 23 T cell receptor beta chains derived from one specimen sequenced in a study of technical replicates of blood from several donors. Using immunoSEQ multiplex PCR, the repertoire was profiled, and TCRdb retains in-frame clones only, with some absent. Among roughly 93,000 clones listed, 90% to 96% were seen once. Sequenced: T cells isolated from PBMCs. The receptors were sampled from a human donor in good health.

The CDR3 region has the DNA TGTGTCAGGACAGGGAATAGTACTACCGGGGAGCTGTTTTTT. Its translation is CVRTGNSTTGELFF. The V gene is TRBV28, the J gene TRBJ2-2, with 8 bases matching TRBD1. In germline, CDR1 is MDHEN, CDR2 SYDVKM. This CDR3 region has 14 residues.

This chain connects TRBV28 to TRBJ2-3; a weak D match, TRBD2 (6 bases). V lost 3 bases and J 0 bases, leaving 13 bases between the germline ends. Germline CDR1 MDHEN, CDR2 SYDVKM. This CDR3 contains 16 residues. In DNA, the CDR3 is TGTGCCAGCAGTTTGGGACTTTCTTCTAGCACAGATACGCAGTATTTT. The encoded protein is CASSLGLSSSTDTQYF.

This chain joins TRBV11-3 and TRBJ1-4; 8 bases map to TRBD1. This CDR3 contains 15 residues. Germline V CDR1 and CDR2: SGHNT, YENEEA. After removal of 4 bases from V and 8 bases from J, the junction contained 9 bases not matched to a gene. CDR3 sequence (DNA): TGTGCCAGCAGCTCCCTCACAGGGGGTAAAGAAAAACTGTTTTTT. Translating gives CASSSLTGGKEKLFF. The full variable domain, in which reference TRBV11-3 and TRBJ1-4 provide the parts outside the CDR3, is EAGVVQSPRYKIIEKKQPVAFWCNPISGHNTLYWYLQNLGQGPELLIRYENEEAVDDSQLPKDRFSAERLKGVDSTLKIQPAELGDSAVYLCASSSLTGGKEKLFFGSGTQLSVL.

This clone has only one observation. This chain connects TRBV19 to TRBJ2-2; D gene ambiguous. Trimming removed 5 bases at V and 7 bases at J, with 14 bases between. This CDR3 contains 14 residues. Germline CDR1 LNHDA, CDR2 SQIVND (reference sequence). The CDR3 spells CASSEVIKYGELFF. The CDR3 nucleotides read TGTGCCAGTAGTGAGGTTATTAAATACGGGGAGCTGTTTTTT.

This clone was seen once. J is TRBJ1-4 and V is TRBV6-5, with D perhaps matching TRBD1 (6 bases). With 7 bases removed from V and 6 bases from J, the gap between germline ends came to 15 bases. The CDR3 is 14 residues long. The germline gives CDR1 MNHEY, CDR2 SVGAGI. In DNA form, the CDR3 reads TGTGCCAGCACTTCGGGGGGCGAGGATGAAAAACTGTTTTTT. Translated: CASTSGGEDEKLFF.

The gene calls are TRBV6-4 and TRBJ1-1, with 8 bases identical to TRBD1. This CDR3 contains 15 residues. Unmatched junction bases numbered 4, after V lost 4 bases and J lost 0 bases. Germline V gene sequence: CDR1 MRHNA, CDR2 SNTAGT. CDR3 nucleotide sequence: TGTGCCAGCAGTGCAGGACAGGGATTGAACACTGAAGCTTTCTTT. Its translation: CASSAGQGLNTEAFF.

About this clone itself: Mismatch with germline at one junction end may stem from a read error. The chain uses TRBV7-7 and TRBJ2-2; TRBD1 aligns across 8 bases. CDR1 is SSHAT, CDR2 FNYEAQ, per germline (reference sequence). The CDR3 spans 15 residues. CDR3 region: CASSRWTGQTGELFF. The CDR3 bases are TGTGCTAGCAGCCGTTGGACAGGGCAAACCGGGGAGCTGTTTTTT.

The CDR3 spells CASSPGLAVHNEQFF. In DNA, the CDR3 is TGTGCCAGCAGCCCGGGACTAGCGGTCCACAATGAGCAGTTCTTC. The chain combines TRBV2 with TRBJ2-1; TRBD2 aligns across 11 bases. The CDR3 is made up of 15 amino acids. CDR1 and CDR2 (germline): SNHLY, FYNNEI. V gave up 6 bases and J gave up 5 bases; unmatched junction bases: 6.

The chain joins TRBV5-5 to TRBJ2-1; tentatively, D is TRBD2 (6 bases). Trimming took 1 base from V and 8 from J, leaving 19 bases between them. The CDR3 has 16 residues. CDR1 is SGHKS and CDR2 is YYEKEE in the germline V gene (reference sequence). Here the CDR3 reads CASSLREASAWDEQFF. The DNA for the CDR3 is TGTGCCAGCAGCTTGAGGGAAGCTAGCGCGTGGGATGAGCAGTTCTTC.

The chain couples TRBV2 to TRBJ2-1; 11 bases align to TRBD2. There are 14 residues in the CDR3. V trimming: 8 bases; J trimming: 8 bases; junction bases outside the gene matches: 8. Germline CDR1 reads SNHLY; CDR2 reads FYNNEI. This CDR3 is CASPGLAATDEQFF. The CDR3 DNA sequence: TGTGCCAGCCCGGGACTAGCGGCAACGGATGAGCAGTTCTTC.

The V and J genes are TRBV15 and TRBJ1-1, with 8 bases aligning to TRBD1. This CDR3 region has 12 residues. In germline, CDR1 is LNHNV, CDR2 YYDKDF (reference sequence). The ends lost 9 bases at V and 5 bases at J; junction bases unmatched: 5. This chain's CDR3 is CATGQGGTEAFF. CDR3 coding DNA: TGTGCCACTGGACAGGGAGGAACTGAAGCTTTCTTT.

The V and J genes are TRBV15 and TRBJ1-5, with no clear D. Trimming removed 3 bases at V and 4 bases at J, with 13 bases between. This CDR3 contains 15 residues. Germline CDR1 and CDR2: LNHNV and YYDKDF (reference sequence). The CDR3 nucleotides are TGTGCCACCAGCAGTCCCCGGGTCCAAAATCAGCCCCAGCATTTT. It codes for CATSSPRVQNQPQHF.

The chain is built from TRBV10-2 and TRBJ2-7, with TRBD2 matching 12 bases. CDR3 length equals 14 residues. Trimming at V came to 7 bases and at J to 3 bases, leaving 4 bases not matched to a gene. The germline gives CDR1 WSHSY, CDR2 SAAADI. CDR3 region: CASNLAGGNYEQYF. CDR3 coding DNA: TGCGCCAGCAATCTAGCGGGAGGGAACTACGAGCAGTACTTC.

The chain has TRBV11-2 and TRBJ1-4; TRBD1 matches 7 bases. The germline V gene encodes CDR1 SGHAT and CDR2 FQNNGV. The CDR3 is made up of 19 amino acids. V gave up 0 bases and J gave up 5 bases; unmatched junction bases: 15. This CDR3 reads CASSLDLELRTGDNEKLFF. Written as DNA, the CDR3 is TGTGCCAGCAGCTTAGATCTAGAACTTCGGACAGGCGACAATGAAAAACTGTTTTTT.

DNA of the CDR3: TGTGCCAGTAGTACCTACACCGGGACAGGGGTCTACGAGCAGTACTTC. It yields the protein CASSTYTGTGVYEQYF. The V gene is TRBV19, the J gene TRBJ2-7; 10 nucleotides line up with TRBD1. Unmatched junction bases numbered 9, after V lost 4 bases and J lost 3 bases. This CDR3 has 16 residues. CDR1 is LNHDA, CDR2 SQIVND, per germline (reference sequence).

The CDR3 DNA is TGTGCCAGCAGTTCAGGGCCCTCCTACGAGCAGTACTTC. The encoded protein is CASSSGPSYEQYF. This chain links TRBV6-6 with TRBJ2-7, with D possibly matching TRBD1 (5 bases). The CDR3 covers 13 residues. Germline assignment: CDR1 MNHNY and CDR2 SVGAGI (reference sequence). V was trimmed by 4 bases and J by 0 bases, leaving 7 bases between them.

This sequence joins TRBV2 and TRBJ1-3, with D uncertain. V was clipped by 7 bases and J by 4 bases, with 11 bases between them. This CDR3 is 13 amino acids long. CDR1 and CDR2 from the germline V gene are SNHLY and FYNNEI. In nucleotides, the CDR3 is TGTGCCAGCACACCAAACCAGGGAAACACCATATATTTT. It codes for CASTPNQGNTIYF.

The CDR3 bases are TGTGCCAGCAGCCTTGGGTACAGCTCCTACAATGAGCAGTTCTTC. This sequence encodes CASSLGYSSYNEQFF. This chain uses TRBV28 with TRBJ2-1, with D uncertain. The CDR3 covers 15 residues. Germline loops: CDR1 MDHEN, CDR2 SYDVKM. With 6 bases removed from V and 0 bases from J, the gap between germline ends came to 12 bases.

The CDR3 DNA follows: TGTGCCAGCGCTGGGACAGGTCCTGAAAAACTGTTTTTT. Protein: CASAGTGPEKLFF. V gene TRBV28 combines with J gene TRBJ1-4, with 8 bases fitting TRBD1. The CDR3 has 13 amino acids. Losses at the gene ends were 8 bases for V and 7 bases for J; bases not matched to a gene: 6. CDR1 is MDHEN and CDR2 is SYDVKM in the germline V gene.

The rearrangement links TRBV6-6 to TRBJ1-5; 9 positions agree with TRBD1. The V gene end was trimmed by 6 bases and the J gene end by 6 bases; junction bases not matched to a gene: 6. The CDR3 is 14 residues long. Per the germline V gene, CDR1 is MNHNY and CDR2 is SVGAGI (reference sequence). CDR3 bases: TGTGCCAGCAGCTCTACAGGGGGCAGTCAGCCCCAGCATTTT. Its translation is CASSSTGGSQPQHF.

The chain joins TRBV15 to TRBJ1-2; D remains unclear. In germline, CDR1 is LNHNV, CDR2 YYDKDF (reference sequence). V lost 0 bases and J lost 5, with 7 bases in between. This CDR3 has 13 residues. The CDR3 nucleotides are TGTGCCACCAGCAGAGATCCCGGGTATGGCTACACCTTC. It encodes CATSRDPGYGYTF.

V gene TRBV14 combines with J gene TRBJ1-3; tentatively, D is TRBD1 (6 bases). V lost 1 base to trimming and J lost 0 bases, with 16 bases between them. The CDR3 contains 18 residues. In germline, CDR1 is SGHDN, CDR2 FVKESK. CDR3 nucleotides: TGTGCCAGCAGCCAAGGTTGGCGTCGGACAGACTCTGGAAACACCATATATTTT. Translated, it gives CASSQGWRRTDSGNTIYF.

V gene TRBV5-1 combines with J gene TRBJ2-3, with a weak D call TRBD1 (7 bases). Germline CDR1 and CDR2: SGHRS and YFSETQ. The CDR3 contains 15 residues. With 0 bases removed from V and 5 bases from J, the gap between germline ends came to 13 bases. The CDR3 nucleotides read TGCGCCAGCAGCTTGGTCGGCAGGGGGGTAGATACGCAGTATTTT. Encoded protein: CASSLVGRGVDTQYF.